This TCR beta chain was recorded in a study of OX40 agonist ivuxolimab in advanced cancers. With respect to the entire study: Ivuxolimab, which targeted the costimulatory receptor OX40 (CD134), was an agonistic, fully human IgG2 monoclonal antibody. In the dose-escalation cohort, 75% to 90% of patients were male, and the mean age was 60 years with a range of about 20 to 90. Peripheral TCRbeta sequencing was intended to test whether TCR sequence diversity was altered and clonal T-cell expansion was caused by ivuxolimab. Partial responses occurred in three dose-escalation patients: two with cutaneous melanoma and one with hepatocellular carcinoma. Intravenous ivuxolimab was administered to patients every 2 weeks at six dose levels: 0.01, 0.1, 0.3, 1.5, 3 and 10 mg/kg. Among the roughly 50 dose-escalation patients, about 19 had hepatocellular carcinoma, 15 melanoma, 9 renal cell carcinoma and 9 head and neck cancer. Patients were allowed to have had prior anti-PD-1, anti-PD-L1 or anti-CTLA-4 therapy, and 40% to 45% of the dose-escalation patients had been treated with checkpoint inhibitors. The paper covers the monotherapy dose-escalation part of the phase I ivuxolimab trial, which included N = 52 patients.

The trial excluded patients who had a history of autoimmune disease or were on systemic immunosuppression. Peripheral blood for TCR sequencing was collected from all dose cohorts at baseline, on cycle 4 day 1, and on cycle 7 day 1. The samples were taken from a phase I, first-in-human, multicenter, open-label dose-escalation trial of ivuxolimab. The trial enrolled adults with locally advanced or metastatic head and neck squamous cell, hepatocellular, melanoma or renal cell carcinoma. Before TCR sequencing, CD4+ and CD8+ T cells were separately sorted from peripheral blood. Genomic DNA was extracted from sorted cells for sequencing of the TCRbeta CDR3 region. The immunoSEQ Assay was used for sequencing of TCRbeta CDR3 regions. TCRdb limited this immuneACCESS table to in-frame rearrangements with V and J called. A share of clones is missing; checked studies link under half to unresolved V genes, and the rest is unexplained. The sample yields some 15,000 clones; about 80% were counted once. The ten largest clones represent 30% to 40% of the sample.

Study-wide conclusions, independent of this receptor: At doses of 0.1 to 3.0 mg/kg, clonal expansion of both CD4+ and CD8+ T cells in blood was seen between baseline and week 6. In partial responders in the 0.1-3.0 mg/kg groups, normalized peripheral clonal expansion was found to be among the lowest, especially among CD8+ T cells. After ivuxolimab, expanded clones were on average more numerous among CD8+ T cells than among CD4+ T cells. Low levels of normalized T-cell clonal expansion were also seen in some nonresponding patients. The antigen specificity of the peripheral T cells that underwent clonal expansion was not determined.

As for this clone: Its antigen target is currently unknown. There are no base qualities to consult, and no much larger clone falls within one base.

Trimming at the junction amounts to 7 bases on V and 1 base on J, and the germline ends lie 12 bases apart. The germline V gene gives CDR1 as SNHLY and CDR2 as FYNNEI. The cysteine opens and the phenylalanine closes a CDR3 of 14 amino acids. Only the CDR3 region is kept as DNA, spanning 42 bases read in frame from base 1. The rearrangement joined TRBV2 to TRBJ2-3; the D gene is perhaps TRBD1, from 6 matching bases. The receptor was isolated from an adult with an advanced solid tumor such as melanoma, head and neck, liver or kidney cancer. The source material was CD4+ or CD8+ T cells sorted from blood, sampled in a trial of the OX40 agonist ivuxolimab. The sequenced DNA is TGTGCCAGCACGGACGGGACACGCACAGATACGCAGTATTTT. The encoded protein is CASTDGTRTDTQYF.